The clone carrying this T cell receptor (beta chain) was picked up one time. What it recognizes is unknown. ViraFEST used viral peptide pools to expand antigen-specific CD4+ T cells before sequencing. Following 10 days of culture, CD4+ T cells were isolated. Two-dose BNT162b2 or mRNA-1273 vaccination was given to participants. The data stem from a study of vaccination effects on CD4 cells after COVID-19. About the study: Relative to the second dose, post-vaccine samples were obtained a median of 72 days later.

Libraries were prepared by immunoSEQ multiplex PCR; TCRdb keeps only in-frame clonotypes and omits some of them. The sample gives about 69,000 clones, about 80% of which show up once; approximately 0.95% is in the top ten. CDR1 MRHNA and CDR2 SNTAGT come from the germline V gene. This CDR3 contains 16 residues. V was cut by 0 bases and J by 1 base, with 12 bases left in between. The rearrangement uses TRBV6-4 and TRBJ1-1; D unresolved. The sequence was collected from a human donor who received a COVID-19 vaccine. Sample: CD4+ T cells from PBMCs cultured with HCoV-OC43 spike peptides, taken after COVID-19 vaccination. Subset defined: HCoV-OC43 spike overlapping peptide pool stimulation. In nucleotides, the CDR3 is TGTGCCAGCAGTGACTCGTTTCAGGCGAGGAACACTGAAGCTTTCTTT. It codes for CASSDSFQARNTEAFF.